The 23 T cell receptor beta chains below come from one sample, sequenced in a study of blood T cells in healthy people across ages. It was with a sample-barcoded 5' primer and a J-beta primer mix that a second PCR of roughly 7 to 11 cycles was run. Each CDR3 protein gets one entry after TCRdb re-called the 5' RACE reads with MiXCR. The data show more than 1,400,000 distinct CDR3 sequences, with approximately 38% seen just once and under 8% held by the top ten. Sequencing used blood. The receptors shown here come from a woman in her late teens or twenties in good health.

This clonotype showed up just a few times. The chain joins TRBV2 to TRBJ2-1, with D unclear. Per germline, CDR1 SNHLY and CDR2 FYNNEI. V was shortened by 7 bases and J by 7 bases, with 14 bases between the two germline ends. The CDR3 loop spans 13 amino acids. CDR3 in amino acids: CASTPISGNEQFF. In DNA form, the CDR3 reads TGTGCCAGCACCCCGATAAGTGGAAATGAGCAGTTCTTC.

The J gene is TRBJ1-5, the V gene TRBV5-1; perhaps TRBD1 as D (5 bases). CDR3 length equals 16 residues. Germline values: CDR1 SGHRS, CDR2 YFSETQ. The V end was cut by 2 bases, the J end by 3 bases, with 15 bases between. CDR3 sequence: CASSFDSTIPNQPQHF. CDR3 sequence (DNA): TGCGCCAGCAGCTTTGACAGCACGATCCCCAATCAGCCCCAGCATTTT.

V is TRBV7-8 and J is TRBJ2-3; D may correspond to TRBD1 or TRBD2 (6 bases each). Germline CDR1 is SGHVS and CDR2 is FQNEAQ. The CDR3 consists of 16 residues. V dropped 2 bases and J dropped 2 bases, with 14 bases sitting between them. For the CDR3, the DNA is TGTGCCAGCAGCTTACGGGGGCTGGGGTTCACAGATACGCAGTATTTT. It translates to CASSLRGLGFTDTQYF.

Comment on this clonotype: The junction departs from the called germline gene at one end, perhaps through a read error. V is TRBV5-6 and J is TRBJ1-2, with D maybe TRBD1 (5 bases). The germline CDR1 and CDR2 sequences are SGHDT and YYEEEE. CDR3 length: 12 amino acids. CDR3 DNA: TGTGCCAGTAGCTTGGAAGGGGTGGGCTACACCTTC. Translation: CASSLEGVGYTF.

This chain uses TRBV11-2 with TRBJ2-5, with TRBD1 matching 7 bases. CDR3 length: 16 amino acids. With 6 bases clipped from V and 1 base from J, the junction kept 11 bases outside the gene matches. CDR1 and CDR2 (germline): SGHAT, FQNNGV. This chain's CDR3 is CASRIGTGDPQETQYF. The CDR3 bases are TGTGCCAGCAGGATCGGAACAGGGGACCCCCAAGAGACCCAGTACTTC.

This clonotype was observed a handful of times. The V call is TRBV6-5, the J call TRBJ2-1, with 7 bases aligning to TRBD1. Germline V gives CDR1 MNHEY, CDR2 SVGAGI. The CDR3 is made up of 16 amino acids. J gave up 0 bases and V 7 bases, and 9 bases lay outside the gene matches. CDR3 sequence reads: CASTKRGGSSYNEQFF. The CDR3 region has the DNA TGTGCCAGCACCAAAAGAGGGGGCAGCTCCTACAATGAGCAGTTCTTC.

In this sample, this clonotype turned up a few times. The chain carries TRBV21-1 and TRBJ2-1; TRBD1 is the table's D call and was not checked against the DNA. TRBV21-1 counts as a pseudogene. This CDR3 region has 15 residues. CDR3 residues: CASSKMRDREDEQFF. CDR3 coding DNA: TGTGCCAGCAGTAAAATGAGGGACAGGGAGGATGAGCAGTTCTTC.

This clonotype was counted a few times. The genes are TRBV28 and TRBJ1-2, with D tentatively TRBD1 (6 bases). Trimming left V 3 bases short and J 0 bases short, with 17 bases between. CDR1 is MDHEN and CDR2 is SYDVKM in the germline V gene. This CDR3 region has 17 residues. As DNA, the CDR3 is TGTGCCAGCAGTTTGGGAAGCGGGGACACATCTAACTATGGCTACACCTTC. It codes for CASSLGSGDTSNYGYTF.

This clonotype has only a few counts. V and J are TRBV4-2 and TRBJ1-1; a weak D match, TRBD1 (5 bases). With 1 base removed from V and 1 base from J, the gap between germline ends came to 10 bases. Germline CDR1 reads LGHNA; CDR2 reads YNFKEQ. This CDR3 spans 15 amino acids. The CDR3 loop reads CASSQGGEGNTEAFF. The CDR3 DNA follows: TGTGCCAGCAGCCAAGGAGGGGAGGGGAACACTGAAGCTTTCTTT.

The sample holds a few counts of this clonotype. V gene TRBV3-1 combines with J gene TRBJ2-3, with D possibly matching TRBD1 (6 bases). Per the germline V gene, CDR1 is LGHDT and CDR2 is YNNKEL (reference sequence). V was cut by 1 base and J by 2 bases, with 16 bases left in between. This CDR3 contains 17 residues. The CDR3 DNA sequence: TGTGCCAGCAGCCAAGTAGGTAGGGGGTCCCTCACAGATACGCAGTATTTT. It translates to CASSQVGRGSLTDTQYF.

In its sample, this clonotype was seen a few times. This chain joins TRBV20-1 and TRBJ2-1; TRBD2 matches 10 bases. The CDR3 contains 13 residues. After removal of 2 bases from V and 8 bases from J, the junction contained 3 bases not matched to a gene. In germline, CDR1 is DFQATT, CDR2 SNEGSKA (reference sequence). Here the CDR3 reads CSARLAGGHEQFF. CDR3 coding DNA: TGCAGTGCTAGATTAGCGGGAGGTCATGAGCAGTTCTTC.

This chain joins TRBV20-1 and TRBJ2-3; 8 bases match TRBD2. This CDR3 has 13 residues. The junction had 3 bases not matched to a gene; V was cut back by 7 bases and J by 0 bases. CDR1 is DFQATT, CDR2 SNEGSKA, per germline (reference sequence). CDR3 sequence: CSVTGGSTDTQYF. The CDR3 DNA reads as TGCAGTGTAACGGGAGGGAGCACAGATACGCAGTATTTT.

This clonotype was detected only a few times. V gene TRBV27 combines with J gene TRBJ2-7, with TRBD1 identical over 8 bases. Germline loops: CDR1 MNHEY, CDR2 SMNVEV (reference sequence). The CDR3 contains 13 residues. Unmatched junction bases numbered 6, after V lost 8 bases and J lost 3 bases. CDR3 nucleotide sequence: TGTGCCAGCGCTCCCGGGACAGGCTACGAGCAGTACTTC. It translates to CASAPGTGYEQYF.

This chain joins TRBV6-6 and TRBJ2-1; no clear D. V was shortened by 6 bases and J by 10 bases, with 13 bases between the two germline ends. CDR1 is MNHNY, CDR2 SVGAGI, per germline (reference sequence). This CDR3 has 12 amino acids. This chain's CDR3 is CASSPAVVEQFF. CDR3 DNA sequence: TGTGCCAGCAGCCCCGCGGTAGTCGAGCAGTTCTTC.

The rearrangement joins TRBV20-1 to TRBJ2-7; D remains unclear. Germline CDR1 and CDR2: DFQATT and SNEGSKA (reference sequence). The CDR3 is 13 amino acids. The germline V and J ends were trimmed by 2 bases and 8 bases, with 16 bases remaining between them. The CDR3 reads CSARPPPGEKQYF. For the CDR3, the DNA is TGCAGTGCTAGACCCCCCCCCGGAGAAAAGCAGTACTTC.

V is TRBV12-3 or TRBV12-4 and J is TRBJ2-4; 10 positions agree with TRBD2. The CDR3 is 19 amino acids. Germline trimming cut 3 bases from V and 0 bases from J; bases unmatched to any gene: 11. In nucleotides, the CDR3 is TGTGCCAGCAGTTTTGGGCTAGCGGGGGCCGTACTAGCCAAAAACATTCAGTACTTC. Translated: CASSFGLAGAVLAKNIQYF.

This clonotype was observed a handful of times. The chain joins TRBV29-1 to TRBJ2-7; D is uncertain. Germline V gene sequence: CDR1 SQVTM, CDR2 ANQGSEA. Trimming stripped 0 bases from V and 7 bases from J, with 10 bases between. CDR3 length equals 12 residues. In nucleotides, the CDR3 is TGCAGCGTTGAAGATAGGTTAAATGAGCAGTACTTC. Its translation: CSVEDRLNEQYF.

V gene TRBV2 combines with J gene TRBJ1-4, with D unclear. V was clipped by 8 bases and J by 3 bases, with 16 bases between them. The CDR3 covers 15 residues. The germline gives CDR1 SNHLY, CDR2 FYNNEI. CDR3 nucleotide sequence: TGTGCCAGCGCCTTGGAGCGGGGATCTAATGAAAAACTGTTTTTT. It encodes CASALERGSNEKLFF.

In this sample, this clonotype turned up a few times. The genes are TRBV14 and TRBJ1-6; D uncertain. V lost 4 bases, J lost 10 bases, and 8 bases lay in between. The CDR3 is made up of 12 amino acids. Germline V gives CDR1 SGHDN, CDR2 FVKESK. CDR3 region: CASSLFKSPLHF. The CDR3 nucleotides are TGTGCCAGCAGCCTCTTTAAATCACCCCTCCACTTT.

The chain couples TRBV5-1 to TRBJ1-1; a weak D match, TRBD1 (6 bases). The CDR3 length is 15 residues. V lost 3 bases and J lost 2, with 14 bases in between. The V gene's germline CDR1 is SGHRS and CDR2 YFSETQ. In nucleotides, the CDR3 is TGCGCCAGCAGCTCTTTCGGGACACTAAACACTGAAGCTTTCTTT. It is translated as CASSSFGTLNTEAFF. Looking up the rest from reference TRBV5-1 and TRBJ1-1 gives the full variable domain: KAGVTQTPRYLIKTRGQQVTLSCSPISGHRSVSWYQQTPGQGLQFLFEYFSETQRNKGNFPGRFSGRQFSNSRSEMNVSTLELGDSALYLCASSSFGTLNTEAFFGQGTRLTVV.

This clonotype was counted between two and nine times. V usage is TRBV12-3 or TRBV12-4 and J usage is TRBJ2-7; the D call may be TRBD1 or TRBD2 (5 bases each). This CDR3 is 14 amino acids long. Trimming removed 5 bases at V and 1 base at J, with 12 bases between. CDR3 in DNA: TGTGCCAGCAGTCCTGGGGACCATTCCTACGAGCAGTACTTC. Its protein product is CASSPGDHSYEQYF.

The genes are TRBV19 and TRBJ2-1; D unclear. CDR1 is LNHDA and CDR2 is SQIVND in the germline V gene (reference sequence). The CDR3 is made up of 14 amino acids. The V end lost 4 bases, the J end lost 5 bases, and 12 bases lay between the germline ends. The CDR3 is CASSTVLGNNEQFF. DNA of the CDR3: TGTGCCAGTAGTACGGTGTTGGGGAACAATGAGCAGTTCTTC.

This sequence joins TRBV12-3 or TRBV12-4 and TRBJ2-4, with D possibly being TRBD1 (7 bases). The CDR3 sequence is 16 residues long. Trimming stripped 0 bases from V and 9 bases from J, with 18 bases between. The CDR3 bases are TGTGCCAGCAGTTTAGCGACTAGGGGGCCCAGGGTCATTCAGTACTTC. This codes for CASSLATRGPRVIQYF.